This record covers a single T cell receptor beta chain. Only a few counts were recorded for this clonotype. Its specific antigen is unknown. No much larger clone exists at a distance of one base, and base qualities are not known. The CDR3 starts with the cysteine, ends with the phenylalanine, and has 12 residues. Solely the CDR3 DNA is kept, with 36 bases framed from the first base. The junction carries 9 bases between V and J, which are trimmed by 3 bases and 6 bases respectively. The germline V gene specifies MDHEN as CDR1 and SYDVKM as CDR2. The intended sense of this specimen's treatment or condition label: approximately 9-day PBMC culture with coronavirus spike peptide pools or control peptides (ViraFEST assay). To expand antigen-specific T cells with peptide pools and then pick out the expanded clonotypes through TCR sequencing, the study relied on the ViraFEST assay. The positive SARS-CoV-2 PCR tests of the convalescent patients were dated from March to December 2020, before the Alpha, Beta and Delta variants emerged in the United States. PBMCs were cultured at around 2 million per well in IMDM supplemented with approximately 5.3% human AB serum and about 9.5 IU/ml IL-2, with roughly 9.5 ug/ml peptide pools added. On days 3 and 7, half of the culture medium was replaced with fresh IL-2-containing medium. After 10 days of culture, CD4+ T cells were isolated by negative selection using the EasySep CD4+ T cell isolation kit. Ficoll-Paque Plus gradient centrifugation was used to isolate PBMCs from whole blood, and the isolated PBMCs were then either used fresh or cryopreserved at -140C. In general, triplicate wells were set up for every culture condition.

These data are taken from a study of vaccination and CD4 T cells after COVID-19 (dated by TCRdb to between 2021 and 2024). A note on the overall study: Convalescent patients had a positive SARS-CoV-2 result on nasal swab PCR, and of these patients, several had mild disease and one had severe disease. In 10 COVID-19 convalescent patients and a handful of infection-naive healthy vaccine recipients, the spike-specific CD4+ TCR repertoire before mRNA vaccination was compared with the repertoire after mRNA vaccination. Control cultures received a CEFX viral epitope pool as the positive control, an HIV-1 Nef peptide pool as the negative control, or no peptide. The time from the second vaccine dose to post-vaccine blood sampling had a median of roughly 72 days and ranged from roughly 12 to 241 days. Post-COVID blood samples from convalescent patients were collected a median of roughly 100 days after diagnosis, with a range of roughly 35 to 180 days. Participants received two doses of either the Pfizer-BioNTech BNT162b2 vaccine (n=8) or the Moderna mRNA-1273 vaccine (n=2). For stimulating the cultures, overlapping spike peptide pools were used, derived from SARS-CoV-2 as well as from the common cold coronaviruses HCoV-NL63, HCoV-OC43 and HCoV-229E. The convalescent cohort comprised six males and four females, including two Hispanic individuals, seven Caucasians, two Asians and one multiracial person.

The investigation overall reported the following: Among convalescent patients, a median about 87% of the SARS-CoV-2-reactive clones seen after vaccination appeared only after vaccination, which suggests priming specific to the vaccine. Relatively few convalescent patients were included in the study, and early timepoints after natural infection were not analyzed. An increase in the median number of SARS-CoV-2-reactive clonotypes from 21 after infection to some 38 after vaccination was observed, but the change was not found to be significant. Nearly all vaccine-specific clones in convalescent patients (304 of 307) were mono-reactive for SARS-CoV-2 spike rather than cross-reactive with common cold coronaviruses.

The library was prepared using PCR. DNA from cultured CD4+ T cells was subjected to TCR sequencing with the Oncomine TCR Beta short-read assay at the Johns Hopkins FTIC core. Genomic DNA was extracted from the cultured CD4+ T cells with the QIAamp micro DNA kit. Oncomine TCR Beta libraries made from cultured CD4+ T cells were pooled using unique dual indexes and sequenced on an Illumina iSeq 100. The authors processed their data as follows. Non-productive sequences were filtered out, and CDR3s that did not start with C, did not end with F or W, or were shorter than 7 amino acids were discarded. Antigen-specific clonotypes were identified using the MANAFEST web application through comparison of peptide-stimulated wells with reference and other culture wells. Positive clones required FDR below 0.05, an odds ratio above 5, and productive frequency above 0.1% in at least two of three replicate wells. A clonotype was classed as cross-reactive if the clonotype showed significant expansion both in SARS-CoV-2 spike wells and in at least one common cold coronavirus spike condition. Levenshtein distances (stringdist) and unrooted phylogenetic trees (ape) in R version 3.6.1 were used to assess CDR3 homology. TCRdb itself trimmed the public reads at Q25 with fastp, ran MiXCR and retained productive beta chains. Every distinct CDR3 protein forms one entry, paired with its most common genes and DNA. The V and J calls and clone size come from TCRdb's table, not from the authors' own analysis. This sample gives about 5,500 distinct CDR3 sequences in total; around 30% of them show up just once. Together, the top ten hold roughly 21% of the sample.

The sequence joins TRBV28 to TRBJ2-7; the D gene remains uncertain. The sequencing here drew on CD4+ T cells from blood, cultured in vitro, taken after SARS-CoV-2 vaccination. The receptor's source is a human donor who had recovered from COVID-19. The CDR3 reads as follows: CASSLLVGEQYF. The sequenced DNA: TGTGCCAGCAGTTTGCTGGTAGGCGAGCAGTACTTC.